The rows below give T cell receptor beta chains drawn from one sample of a study of blood T cells in healthy people across ages. TCRdb called the 5' RACE reads again in MiXCR, with one record for every CDR3 protein. The sample includes around 1,700,000 distinct CDR3 sequences, approximately 30% of them seen just once. The sequencing input was blood. These receptors came from a woman aged 30 to 39 in good health. The CDR3 runs from the conserved cysteine through the conserved F or W. D genes are given only for firm matches. The size entry is marked missing in some rows and otherwise reads once, few, many or a size class.

V gene: TRBV6-1; clone size: few; J gene: TRBJ2-7; D gene: TRBD2; CDR3 DNA: TGTGCCTCCCGCGGTAGCGGGAGAGAAGGGACCTCCTACGAGCAGTACTTC; CDR3 protein: CASRGSGREGTSYEQYF
V gene: TRBV20-1; clone size: NA; J gene: TRBJ2-3; D gene: TRBD2; CDR3 DNA: TGCAGTCCTCGTAGCGGGAGTACGCAGTATTTT; CDR3 protein: CSPRSGSTQYF
V gene: TRBV5-1; clone size: NA; J gene: TRBJ2-2; D gene: TRBD2; CDR3 DNA: TGCGCCAGCAGCCCCCTGGGGACTAGCGGGGGCCCGACTAACACCGGGGAGCTGTTTTTT; CDR3 protein: CASSPLGTSGGPTNTGELFF
V gene: TRBV7-2; clone size: NA; J gene: TRBJ1-2; D gene: NA; CDR3 DNA: TGTGCCAGCGGCCAACAGTTGGACTATGGCTACACCTTC; CDR3 protein: CASGQQLDYGYTF
V gene: TRBV29-1; clone size: NA; J gene: TRBJ2-1; D gene: TRBD2; CDR3 DNA: TGCAGGGTACTAGCGGGGGGGCCGAGTGGTGAGCAGTTCTTC; CDR3 protein: CRVLAGGPSGEQFF
V gene: TRBV15; clone size: NA; J gene: TRBJ1-2; D gene: TRBD1; CDR3 DNA: TGTGCCACCAGCAGAGCTGGGACAGGGAGGAACCATGGCTACACCTTC; CDR3 protein: CATSRAGTGRNHGYTF
V gene: TRBV7-3; clone size: NA; J gene: TRBJ2-1; D gene: TRBD2; CDR3 DNA: TGTGCCAGCAGCTTAGCGGGTAGCGGGGGAGGCAATGAGCAGTTCTTC; CDR3 protein: CASSLAGSGGGNEQFF
V gene: TRBV20-1; clone size: NA; J gene: TRBJ1-6; D gene: TRBD1; CDR3 DNA: TGCAGTGCCCTACAGGGGTCGGGTTCACCCCTCCACTTT; CDR3 protein: CSALQGSGSPLHF
V gene: TRBV2; clone size: many; J gene: TRBJ2-5; D gene: NA; CDR3 DNA: TGTGCCAGCCGTCAGCTCGCCCAAGAGACCCAGTACTTC; CDR3 protein: CASRQLAQETQYF
V gene: TRBV5-6; clone size: NA; J gene: TRBJ2-7; D gene: NA; CDR3 DNA: TGTGCCAGCAGGCTTCTTAGTTCCTACGAGCAGTACTTC; CDR3 protein: CASRLLSSYEQYF
V gene: TRBV5-5; clone size: NA; J gene: TRBJ1-5; D gene: NA; CDR3 DNA: TGTACCAGCAGCCCGGGGACTACACATCAGCCCCAGCATTTT; CDR3 protein: CTSSPGTTHQPQHF
V gene: TRBV7-9; clone size: NA; J gene: TRBJ2-1; D gene: TRBD2; CDR3 DNA: TGTGCCAGCAGCTCGGGACTAGCGGGGGCCCTCTCCTACAATGAGCAGTTCTTC; CDR3 protein: CASSSGLAGALSYNEQFF
V gene: TRBV29-1; clone size: many; J gene: TRBJ2-1; D gene: NA; CDR3 DNA: TGCAGCGTTGGGAATGGAAACAATGAGCAGTTCTTC; CDR3 protein: CSVGNGNNEQFF
V gene: TRBV9; clone size: NA; J gene: TRBJ2-7; D gene: TRBD2; CDR3 DNA: TGTGCCAGCAGCCGCAGTGCGGGAGCCTCCTACGAGCAGTACTTC; CDR3 protein: CASSRSAGASYEQYF
V gene: TRBV2; clone size: NA; J gene: TRBJ2-3; D gene: NA; CDR3 DNA: TGTGCCAGCAGTGGGAATCCCGTGGAGGGAGATACGCAGTATTTT; CDR3 protein: CASSGNPVEGDTQYF
V gene: TRBV5-1; clone size: many; J gene: TRBJ1-2; D gene: NA; CDR3 DNA: TGCGCCAGCAGCTTGGCCGTGGGGGCGGACTATGGCTACACCTTC; CDR3 protein: CASSLAVGADYGYTF
V gene: TRBV7-7; clone size: many; J gene: TRBJ2-3; D gene: TRBD1; CDR3 DNA: TGTGCCAGCAGCCGGGACAGGGCTGATACGCAGTATTTT; CDR3 protein: CASSRDRADTQYF
V gene: TRBV4-1; clone size: few; J gene: TRBJ2-1; D gene: TRBD2; CDR3 DNA: TGCGCCAGCAGCCAAGTTTTAGGCACTAGCGGGAGAAGCGGGCCACTTAAGTTCTTC; CDR3 protein: CASSQVLGTSGRSGPLKFF
V gene: TRBV4-1; clone size: many; J gene: TRBJ1-5; D gene: TRBD1; CDR3 DNA: TGCGCCAGCAGCCAAGGTCTAGGACAGGGCCGGAATCAGCCCCAGCATTTT; CDR3 protein: CASSQGLGQGRNQPQHF
V gene: TRBV11-2; clone size: NA; J gene: TRBJ2-1; D gene: TRBD2; CDR3 DNA: TGTGCCAGCGGCGCTAGCGGGGGGGGAAATGAGCAGTTCTTC; CDR3 protein: CASGASGGGNEQFF
V gene: TRBV10-3; clone size: NA; J gene: TRBJ2-1; D gene: TRBD1; CDR3 DNA: TGTACCATTCAGCAGGGGGAATTAAATGAGCAGTTCTTC; CDR3 protein: CTIQQGELNEQFF
V gene: TRBV21-1; clone size: NA; J gene: TRBJ1-2; D gene: NA; CDR3 DNA: TGTGCCAGCAGCAAAGAAGTTGGAGAGGAGGGGAAAAAATATGGCTACACCTTC; CDR3 protein: CASSKEVGEEGKKYGYTF
V gene: TRBV6-2/TRBV6-3; clone size: many; J gene: TRBJ2-7; D gene: NA; CDR3 DNA: TGTGCCAGCAGTCATCAGGGAGTTACCTACGAGCAGTACTTC; CDR3 protein: CASSHQGVTYEQYF
V gene: TRBV4-1; clone size: few; J gene: TRBJ2-3; D gene: TRBD2; CDR3 DNA: TGCGCCAGCAGCCAGGCGATAGCGGGGGGGTCGGATACGCAGTATTTT; CDR3 protein: CASSQAIAGGSDTQYF
V gene: TRBV10-3; clone size: NA; J gene: TRBJ2-7; D gene: NA; CDR3 DNA: TGTGCCCTAAGGCGGGACAGTGATTCCTACGAGCAGTACTTC; CDR3 protein: CALRRDSDSYEQYF
V gene: TRBV12-3/TRBV12-4; clone size: NA; J gene: TRBJ2-4; D gene: TRBD2; CDR3 DNA: TGTGCCAGCCGAAACCTAGCGGGGGGGCCGAATGAGCAGTACTTC; CDR3 protein: CASRNLAGGPNEQYF
V gene: TRBV9; clone size: many; J gene: TRBJ2-1; D gene: NA; CDR3 DNA: TGTGCCAGCAGCCCCCAGGGGTTTAGTAGCGGTAGCTCCTACAATGAGCAGTTCTTC; CDR3 protein: CASSPQGFSSGSSYNEQFF
V gene: TRBV12-3/TRBV12-4; clone size: NA; J gene: TRBJ1-5; D gene: NA; CDR3 DNA: TGTGCCAGCAGTGTCACGGGGCCCCAGCATTTT; CDR3 protein: CASSVTGPQHF
V gene: TRBV3-1; clone size: NA; J gene: TRBJ2-5; D gene: TRBD2; CDR3 DNA: TGCGCCAGCAGCCAAGAAGAGGGACTAGCGGGGGTGGAGACCCAGTACTTC; CDR3 protein: CASSQEEGLAGVETQYF
V gene: TRBV29-1; clone size: few; J gene: TRBJ2-6; D gene: NA; CDR3 DNA: TGCAGCGTTGAAGATCCTGTAAAGTATTCTGGGGCCAACGTCCGGACTTTC; CDR3 protein: CSVEDPVKYSGANVRTF
V gene: TRBV10-3; clone size: NA; J gene: TRBJ2-6; D gene: TRBD2; CDR3 DNA: TGTGCCATCAGTGAGTCGGTTGTCAGCGGGAGGGCATCAGAGGCCAACGTCCAGACTTTC; CDR3 protein: CAISESVVSGRASEANVQTF
V gene: TRBV5-1; clone size: NA; J gene: TRBJ2-1; D gene: NA; CDR3 DNA: TGCGCCAGCAGCTCTGAGAGTTACTACAATGAGCAGTTCTTC; CDR3 protein: CASSSESYYNEQFF
V gene: TRBV21-1; clone size: NA; J gene: TRBJ2-1; D gene: NA; CDR3 DNA: TGTGCCAGCAGTGCGGGGAACAGTTCCTACAATGAGCAGTTCTTC; CDR3 protein: CASSAGNSSYNEQFF
V gene: TRBV20-1; clone size: many; J gene: TRBJ1-1; D gene: NA; CDR3 DNA: TGCAGTGCTAGGGGAGGGGGGCACACTGAAGCTTTCTTT; CDR3 protein: CSARGGGHTEAFF
V gene: TRBV7-3; clone size: NA; J gene: TRBJ2-1; D gene: TRBD2; CDR3 DNA: TGTGCCAGCAGCTTGGACGGACTAGCGGGGGATGAGCAGTTCTTC; CDR3 protein: CASSLDGLAGDEQFF
V gene: TRBV5-1; clone size: NA; J gene: TRBJ1-3; D gene: TRBD1; CDR3 DNA: TGCGCCAGCAGCCCGACCCTGACAGGGCAGGGAAACACCATATATTTT; CDR3 protein: CASSPTLTGQGNTIYF
V gene: TRBV9; clone size: few; J gene: TRBJ2-4; D gene: TRBD1; CDR3 DNA: TGTGCCAGCAGCGTAGACCGGGACAGGGGGCAACAACTAGCCAAAAACATTCAGTACTTC; CDR3 protein: CASSVDRDRGQQLAKNIQYF
V gene: TRBV30; clone size: few; J gene: TRBJ2-5; D gene: NA; CDR3 DNA: TGTGCCTGGAGTGTGGGGCAAGAGACCCAGTACTTC; CDR3 protein: CAWSVGQETQYF
V gene: TRBV29-1; clone size: many; J gene: TRBJ2-7; D gene: TRBD1; CDR3 DNA: TGCAGCGTAGGGACAGTAGTTTCCTACGAGCAGTACTTC; CDR3 protein: CSVGTVVSYEQYF
V gene: TRBV5-4; clone size: few; J gene: TRBJ2-1; D gene: TRBD2; CDR3 DNA: TGTGCCACGAGTACGGGGGGGGTCTACAATGAGCAGTTCTTC; CDR3 protein: CATSTGGVYNEQFF
V gene: TRBV20-1; clone size: few; J gene: TRBJ1-1; D gene: NA; CDR3 DNA: TGCAGTGCTAAGAATTCAGGGATTTTCACTGAAGCTTTCTTT; CDR3 protein: CSAKNSGIFTEAFF
V gene: TRBV9; clone size: NA; J gene: TRBJ1-5; D gene: NA; CDR3 DNA: TGTGCCAGCAGCGAACAGACCCAGGGAGCCCCCAATCAGCCCCAGCATTTT; CDR3 protein: CASSEQTQGAPNQPQHF
V gene: TRBV12-3/TRBV12-4; clone size: few; J gene: TRBJ2-3; D gene: TRBD2; CDR3 DNA: TGTGCCAGCAGCCCTCAAGGGACTAGCGGGAGCACAGATACGCAGTATTTT; CDR3 protein: CASSPQGTSGSTDTQYF
V gene: TRBV30; clone size: NA; J gene: TRBJ1-2; D gene: NA; CDR3 DNA: TGTGCCTGGAAGAGTGGAGACTATGGCTACACCTTC; CDR3 protein: CAWKSGDYGYTF
V gene: TRBV20-1; clone size: few; J gene: TRBJ1-1; D gene: NA; CDR3 DNA: TGCAGTGCTAGAGACCCGGATCCCCCAAGGGCTGAAGCTTTCTTT; CDR3 protein: CSARDPDPPRAEAFF
V gene: TRBV29-1; clone size: NA; J gene: TRBJ1-5; D gene: NA; CDR3 DNA: TGCAGCGTGAGTGGGGGGGGGGCAGGGCAGCCCCAGCATTTT; CDR3 protein: CSVSGGGAGQPQHF
V gene: TRBV28; clone size: NA; J gene: TRBJ1-4; D gene: TRBD1; CDR3 DNA: TGTGCCAGCACCTCCTATGGGACAGGGAATGAAAAACTGTTTTTT; CDR3 protein: CASTSYGTGNEKLFF
V gene: TRBV9; clone size: NA; J gene: TRBJ2-1; D gene: TRBD2; CDR3 DNA: TGTGCCAGCAGCGGACTAGCGGTAAAGCAGTTCTTC; CDR3 protein: CASSGLAVKQFF
V gene: TRBV9; clone size: NA; J gene: TRBJ1-2; D gene: TRBD1; CDR3 DNA: TGTGCCAGCAGCGCCAGGACAGGGAACCACCGGGGCTACACCTTC; CDR3 protein: CASSARTGNHRGYTF
V gene: TRBV7-2; clone size: NA; J gene: TRBJ2-1; D gene: TRBD1; CDR3 DNA: TGTGCCAGCAGCCTAGGGGTGACAGGGGCCAATGAGCAGTTCTTC; CDR3 protein: CASSLGVTGANEQFF
V gene: TRBV6-5; clone size: many; J gene: TRBJ2-7; D gene: NA; CDR3 DNA: TGTGCCAGTAGCCGAGATGTGAGCTCCTACGAGCAGTACTTC; CDR3 protein: CASSRDVSSYEQYF
V gene: TRBV7-2; clone size: few; J gene: TRBJ2-7; D gene: TRBD2; CDR3 DNA: TGTGCCAGCAGCGGACTAGCGGGAGGCTCCTACGAGCAGTACTTC; CDR3 protein: CASSGLAGGSYEQYF
V gene: TRBV7-2; clone size: NA; J gene: TRBJ2-3; D gene: NA; CDR3 DNA: TGTGCCAGCAGCTTAAGATTGAGCGTGGGGTCAGATACGCAGTATTTT; CDR3 protein: CASSLRLSVGSDTQYF
V gene: TRBV6-1; clone size: NA; J gene: TRBJ2-5; D gene: TRBD2; CDR3 DNA: TGTGCCGGCAGTGAGTTACTAGCGGGAGGTGAGACCCAGTACTTC; CDR3 protein: CAGSELLAGGETQYF